This TCR beta chain was sequenced for a study of T cell changes during pregnancy in multiple sclerosis. To note about this clone: Mismatch with germline at one junction end may stem from a read error.

The CDR3 has 14 residues. Per the germline V gene, CDR1 is SGHAT and CDR2 is FQNNGV. Assay: immunoSEQ multiplex PCR; the TCRdb copy retains only in-frame clones and omits some. The table records 40,000 to 55,000 clones, 85% to 90% of them present only once. The material was peripheral blood, obtained in the first trimester of pregnancy. The chain uses TRBV11-2 and TRBJ2-7, with 10 positions matching TRBD1. The clonotype was recovered from a female donor in good health, enrolled as a control in a pregnancy study. CDR3 nucleotides: TGTGCCAGCAGGGGGACAGGGGTCTCCCACGAGCAGTACTTC. Translated, it gives CASRGTGVSHEQYF.